This entry lists 9 T cell receptor beta chains sequenced from one sample in a study of tumor-infiltrating lymphocytes in localized non-small cell lung cancer (dated by TCRdb to about 2021). Preparation of the library involved the immunoSEQ multiplex PCR assay. This is the immuneACCESS table as TCRdb keeps it, with only in-frame sequences that have V and J called. A part of the clones is gone; compared with another copy, unresolved V genes explain less than half, and the rest is unexplained. The sample table shows 10,000 to 15,000 clones, and 70% to 90% are seen once. Clones ranked in the top ten supply about 9.1% of the sample. The specimen sequenced was lung tumor tissue. The receptors stem from a human donor with non-small cell lung cancer.

The V call is TRBV27, the J call TRBJ2-2; D is uncertain. Germline CDR1 and CDR2: MNHEY and SMNVEV (reference sequence). Between the trimmed V and J ends, which lost 2 bases and 6 bases, there was a span of 4 bases. This CDR3 comprises 12 residues. CDR3 nucleotides: TGTGCCAGCAGTTTAGTGGCCGGGGAGCTGTTTTTT. Its translation: CASSLVAGELFF.

This chain connects TRBV5-1 to TRBJ2-3; D is possibly TRBD1 (6 bases). The germline V gene has CDR1 SGHRS and CDR2 YFSETQ. V shed 1 base and J shed 3 bases, with 15 bases lying between them. The CDR3 is made up of 16 amino acids. The chain's CDR3 is CASSLFQGSITDTQYF. The DNA for the CDR3 is TGCGCCAGCAGCTTGTTCCAGGGGTCAATAACAGATACGCAGTATTTT.

The table lists this clone with a few counts. The J gene is TRBJ2-3, the V gene TRBV6-1; 12 nucleotides agree with TRBD2. Germline V gene sequence: CDR1 MNHNS, CDR2 SASEGT. Germline trimming cut 4 bases from V and 4 bases from J; bases unmatched to any gene: 0. CDR3 size: 14 residues. The CDR3 loop reads CASSGLAGADTQYF. In DNA, the CDR3 is TGTGCCAGCAGTGGACTAGCGGGAGCAGATACGCAGTATTTT.

This clone was counted a single time. CDR3 coding DNA: TGCAGCGTTTACGCCCGGGGCGGGGCTGAAGCTTTCTTT. This encodes CSVYARGGAEAFF. The genes are TRBV29-1 and TRBJ1-1, with D perhaps matching TRBD1 (5 bases). CDR1 is SQVTM, CDR2 ANQGSEA, per germline. The CDR3 is made up of 13 amino acids. V was cut by 5 bases and J by 6 bases, with 16 bases left in between.

The chain combines TRBV27 with TRBJ2-1; weak D call: TRBD2 (5 bases). This CDR3 comprises 15 residues. Germline V gives CDR1 MNHEY, CDR2 SMNVEV (reference sequence). Trimming removed 5 bases at V and 5 bases at J, with 16 bases between. The CDR3 coding sequence is TGTGCCAGCAGTCTCGCAAGACCCGGGGACAATGAGCAGTTCTTC. It translates to CASSLARPGDNEQFF.

The V call is TRBV18, the J call TRBJ1-1, with D uncertain. The CDR3 totals 16 residues. The V end lost 5 bases, the J end lost 3 bases, and 19 bases lay between the germline ends. Germline V gene lookup returns CDR1 KGHSH and CDR2 LQKENI. Written as DNA, the CDR3 is TGTGCCAGCTCAGTTTCTCGGTCCCAAGCGGACACTGAAGCTTTCTTT. Translated, it gives CASSVSRSQADTEAFF.

The rearrangement joins TRBV5-1 to TRBJ1-1; the D gene is possibly TRBD1 (5 bases). The ends were cut back, 3 bases at V and 5 bases at J, with 23 bases in the middle. The CDR3 covers 17 residues. CDR1 is SGHRS and CDR2 is YFSETQ in the germline V gene. CDR3 nucleotide sequence: TGCGCCAGCAGCTCGCATTTGTCGGTGGGGGGTGGTACTGAAGCTTTCTTT. Its protein product is CASSSHLSVGGGTEAFF.

This chain uses TRBV7-9 with TRBJ2-2; tentative D call: TRBD2 (6 bases). CDR1 SEHNR and CDR2 FQNEAQ come from the germline V gene (reference sequence). CDR3 length: 14 residues. V gave up 2 bases and J gave up 5 bases, with 9 bases separating them. The CDR3 DNA reads TGTGCCAGCAGCTTATCCCGGGGGACCGGGGAGCTGTTTTTT. It translates to CASSLSRGTGELFF.

The V call is TRBV28, the J call TRBJ1-2, with D uncertain. The V gene lost 3 bases and the J gene lost 8 bases, with 16 bases spanning the gap. The CDR3 runs 14 residues. Germline lookup yields CDR1 MDHEN and CDR2 SYDVKM. The CDR3 loop reads CASSFRVSRKGYTF. The CDR3 nucleotides read TGTGCCAGCAGTTTCCGGGTCTCCCGTAAGGGCTACACCTTC.